These T cell receptor beta chains were read from a single sample in a study of control samples from healthy donors and cancer patients. Here immunoSEQ multiplex PCR was the method, and the copy in TCRdb shows in-frame clones only, minus some. The data show about 410,000 clones, 90% seen once. Sequenced material: PBMCs. The origin of the receptors is a man aged 40-49 years with head and neck cancer. The CDR3 runs from the conserved cysteine through the conserved F or W. Each record gives: V gene, J gene, CDR3 protein.

TRBV19	TRBJ1-1	CASSIGRTNTEAFF
TRBV21-1	TRBJ2-7	CASSKEGTGSHEQYF
TRBV14	TRBJ2-5	CASSQGSAGVGETQYF
TRBV6-1	TRBJ1-2	CASSETGLGYTF
TRBV6-4	TRBJ2-3	CASSETSGGASTDTQYF
TRBV7-9	TRBJ2-5	CASSLTLAGETQYF
TRBV6-5	TRBJ1-5	CASQLGVHQPQHF
TRBV5-1	TRBJ2-2	CASRFGSGSMNTGELFF
TRBV5-5	TRBJ1-1	CASSLEVGLKAHTEAFF
TRBV7-3	TRBJ2-7	CASSPRQGNEQYF
TRBV27	TRBJ1-1	CASQGPDTEAFF
TRBV27	TRBJ2-7	CASSPNGDRGDYEQYF
TRBV11-2	TRBJ1-2	CASSLDVRGTGASYGYTF
TRBV19	TRBJ2-7	CASSLRLAGRSYEQYF
TRBV30	TRBJ1-1	CAWSDGLNTEAFF
TRBV9	TRBJ1-2	CASSESANYGYTF
TRBV7-9	TRBJ2-2	CASSSRTDTGELFF
TRBV19	TRBJ1-6	CASSIRQGLDNSPLHF
TRBV6-1	TRBJ1-1	CASSELGQGLEAFF
TRBV29-1	TRBJ1-1	CSVDTWGEAFF
TRBV14	TRBJ2-2	CASSLRIAGGPTGELFF
TRBV2	TRBJ2-2	CASSAARGRNTGELFF
TRBV28	TRBJ2-5	CAIENPSKDSVETQYF
TRBV5-1	TRBJ2-1	CASSPLAGGDNEQFF
TRBV7-2	TRBJ2-1	CASSLATSGEQFF
TRBV18	TRBJ2-1	CASSPGLAGVNEQFF
TRBV7-7	TRBJ2-5	CASSLGVVGQETQYF
TRBV19	TRBJ2-7	CASSTPGISYEQYF
TRBV28	TRBJ2-1	CASSFGDNEQFF
TRBV28	TRBJ2-7	CASNFRTGWYEQYF
TRBV29-1	TRBJ1-1	CSVVGNTEAFF
TRBV12-3/TRBV12-4	TRBJ2-7	CASSFWGPYEQYF
TRBV7-2	TRBJ2-7	CASSSSEAYEQYF
TRBV3-1/TRBV3-2	TRBJ2-1	CASSQWGGLAGVGNEQFF
TRBV28	TRBJ2-7	CASSLGGGYEQYF
TRBV10-2	TRBJ1-5	CASSDSDRASYQPQHF
TRBV6-5	TRBJ2-7	CASSYSDRGYEQYF
TRBV3-1/TRBV3-2	TRBJ1-4	CASSQEAATNEKLFF
TRBV28	TRBJ1-5	CASSTSQGPGGPQHF
TRBV11-2	TRBJ2-2	CASSLEEDRASTGELFF
TRBV7-3	TRBJ2-1	CASSLNPGQSSYNEQFF
TRBV28	TRBJ1-1	CASSFTANTEAFF
TRBV14	TRBJ1-3	CASSARGRGNTIYF
TRBV27	TRBJ2-1	CASSFPGSPYNEQFF